One and the same sample provided the 20 T cell receptor beta chains below, sequenced in a study of cytomegalovirus exposure and HLA in healthy donors. Only in-frame clones appear in the TCRdb table, and some are missing; sequencing was by immunoSEQ multiplex PCR. Of 150,000 to 200,000 clones listed, approximately 80% are singletons. Specimen: PBMCs. These receptors were taken from a young man in good health and CMV-seropositive.

The chain carries TRBV10-3 and TRBJ2-1; 7 nucleotides match TRBD1. Germline V gives CDR1 ENHRY, CDR2 SYGVKD. Trimming cost V 0 bases and J 10 bases; bases outside gene matches: 3. The CDR3 is 13 residues long. The CDR3 spells CAISESRDREQFF. In DNA form, the CDR3 reads TGTGCCATCAGTGAGTCGAGGGACAGAGAGCAGTTCTTC.

This chain joins TRBV9 and TRBJ1-1, with D possibly being TRBD1 (6 bases). The germline V gene encodes CDR1 SGDLS and CDR2 YYNGEE. CDR3 length equals 16 residues. V lost 4 bases to trimming and J lost 2 bases, with 18 bases between them. Written as DNA, the CDR3 is TGTGCCAGCAGCTCGACTTCGGGGACACCCAACACTGAAGCTTTCTTT. Residues: CASSSTSGTPNTEAFF.

This clone appeared a single time. The chain recombines TRBV28 with TRBJ1-4; the D is unclear. Germline V lookup: CDR1 MDHEN, CDR2 SYDVKM. The CDR3 sequence is 14 residues long. The V and J ends lost 2 bases and 5 bases respectively, with 9 bases between them. The CDR3 coding sequence is TGTGCCAGCAGTTTACGCGCGGCAAATGAAAAACTGTTTTTT. This gives the protein CASSLRAANEKLFF.

In its sample, this clone was seen once. V and J are TRBV4-1 and TRBJ2-5, with TRBD2 matching over 15 bases. CDR3 length: 20 amino acids. Germline trimming cut 0 bases from V and 4 bases from J; bases unmatched to any gene: 12. CDR1 MGHRA and CDR2 YSYEKL come from the germline V gene. In DNA form, the CDR3 reads TGCGCCAGCAGCCAAGAGGGGGGAGGGACTAGCGGGAGGTTTGGAGAGACCCAGTACTTC. This codes for CASSQEGGGTSGRFGETQYF.

This CDR3 is CSVGVAGQEYTQYF. CDR3 in DNA: TGCAGCGTTGGAGTGGCGGGGCAAGAGTATACGCAGTATTTT. The chain has TRBV29-1 and TRBJ2-3, with a possible D match to TRBD2 (6 bases). The V end was cut by 4 bases, the J end by 7 bases, with 18 bases between. CDR1 is SQVTM, CDR2 ANQGSEA, per germline. The length of the CDR3 is 14 residues.

The V gene is TRBV19, the J gene TRBJ2-7; 12 bases are shared with TRBD2. This CDR3 spans 13 amino acids. V was clipped by 9 bases and J by 6 bases; unmatched bases: 6. Germline CDR1 and CDR2: LNHDA and SQIVND (reference sequence). The DNA of the CDR3 is TGTGCCAGCTCACTAGCGGGAGGCTCCGAGCAGTACTTC. Protein: CASSLAGGSEQYF.

The chain joins TRBV7-9 to TRBJ2-1; 8 bases fit TRBD2. The CDR3 sequence is 15 residues long. The germline V gene encodes CDR1 SEHNR and CDR2 FQNEAQ (reference sequence). J lost 5 bases, V lost 1 base, and 4 bases had no gene match. The CDR3 here is CASSLGLAGHNEQFF. CDR3 coding DNA: TGTGCCAGCAGCTTAGGGCTAGCGGGCCACAATGAGCAGTTCTTC.

The genes are TRBV18 and TRBJ1-2; TRBD1 is a possible D gene (5 bases). V was trimmed by 1 base and J by 4 bases, leaving 10 bases between them. There are 14 residues in the CDR3. The V gene's germline CDR1 is KGHSH and CDR2 LQKENI. CDR3 coding DNA: TGTGCCAGCTCACCACAGGCAGGGCGCTATGGCTACACCTTC. It specifies CASSPQAGRYGYTF.

The genes are TRBV6-5 and TRBJ1-2; possible D gene TRBD1, 6 bases. The CDR3 extends over 15 amino acids. V lost 2 bases, J lost 2 bases, and 12 bases lay in between. Germline CDR1 and CDR2: MNHEY and SVGAGI. The CDR3 nucleotides read TGTGCCAGCAGTTACGCCGTAAGGGGGAACTATGGCTACACCTTC. Its translation: CASSYAVRGNYGYTF.

The J gene is TRBJ2-7, the V gene TRBV14, with D unresolved. Germline CDR1 is SGHDN and CDR2 is FVKESK. This CDR3 region has 16 residues. V lost 0 bases and J lost 2, with 14 bases in between. As DNA, the CDR3 is TGTGCCAGCAGCCAAGACAGCCCCGACTCTGCCTACGAGCAGTACTTC. Translating it yields CASSQDSPDSAYEQYF.

The rearrangement joins TRBV30 to TRBJ1-4; D not certain. The CDR3 contains 14 residues. With 3 bases removed from V and 3 bases from J, the gap between germline ends came to 11 bases. The V gene's germline CDR1 is GTSNPN and CDR2 SVGIG (reference sequence). The CDR3 spells CAWRSRRSNEKLFF. CDR3 coding DNA: TGTGCCTGGAGGTCGCGGAGGTCTAATGAAAAACTGTTTTTT.

The chain carries TRBV7-2 and TRBJ1-1; D unresolved. The CDR3 runs 13 residues. Per germline, CDR1 SGHTA and CDR2 FQGNSA. The germline V and J ends were trimmed by 4 bases and 5 bases, with 11 bases remaining between them. In nucleotides, the CDR3 is TGTGCCAGCAGCTCCCGGGGAGGAACTGAAGCTTTCTTT. Its translation: CASSSRGGTEAFF.

This clone was detected once. The chain carries TRBV27 and TRBJ1-2; D is perhaps TRBD1 (5 bases). The CDR3 sequence is 14 residues long. The germline CDR1 and CDR2 sequences are MNHEY and SMNVEV (reference sequence). V was clipped by 6 bases and J by 1 base, with 12 bases between them. CDR3 DNA: TGTGCCAGCAGGCCCGACAGCATTAACTATGGCTACACCTTC. Residues: CASRPDSINYGYTF.

The CDR3, as DNA: TGCGCCAGCAGCCAACCCGAAGGGACAGACTCCTACGAGCAGTACTTC. Protein sequence: CASSQPEGTDSYEQYF. The J gene is TRBJ2-7, the V gene TRBV4-3; 7 bases map to TRBD1. Germline values: CDR1 LGHNA, CDR2 YSLEER. V trimming: 2 bases; J trimming: 0 bases; junction bases outside the gene matches: 7. This CDR3 region has 16 residues.

The chain is built from TRBV27 and TRBJ2-1; D ambiguous. Trimming shortened V by 5 bases and J by 12 bases, and 14 bases separated the two germline ends. Germline V gene lookup returns CDR1 MNHEY and CDR2 SMNVEV (reference sequence). The CDR3 covers 12 residues. The CDR3, as DNA: TGTGCCAGCAGTCCAATTGGCCCTCCGCAGTTCTTC. It specifies CASSPIGPPQFF.

The chain combines TRBV28 with TRBJ2-1, with D possibly TRBD2 on 6 matching bases. The CDR3 totals 14 residues. Germline V gene sequence: CDR1 MDHEN, CDR2 SYDVKM. V lost 2 bases to trimming and J lost 8 bases, with 13 bases between them. The CDR3 DNA reads TGTGCCAGCAGTTTAGCGGGAACGGTAGATGAGCAGTTCTTC. Protein: CASSLAGTVDEQFF.

This chain connects TRBV7-9 to TRBJ1-5; D perhaps matches TRBD1 (6 bases). V was shortened by 3 bases and J by 5 bases, with 14 bases between the two germline ends. The CDR3 spans 15 residues. Germline V gene data show CDR1 as SEHNR and CDR2 as FQNEAQ (reference sequence). This CDR3 reads CASSFATGPHQPQHF. For the CDR3, the DNA is TGTGCCAGCAGCTTCGCAACAGGGCCCCATCAGCCCCAGCATTTT.

The V call is TRBV7-3, the J call TRBJ1-1; D ambiguous. Looked up from germline, CDR1 is SGHTA and CDR2 is FQGTGA. The CDR3 spans 16 residues. Trimming pared 1 base from V and 4 bases from J, leaving 16 bases between. This chain's CDR3 is CASSLIFPTLSTEAFF. Written as DNA, the CDR3 is TGTGCCAGCAGCTTAATCTTTCCGACTCTATCCACTGAAGCTTTCTTT.

Only a few counts were recorded for this clone. The V gene is TRBV27, the J gene TRBJ1-2; the D gene is possibly TRBD1 (6 bases). The CDR3 runs to 15 residues. From germline, CDR1 is MNHEY and CDR2 SMNVEV (reference sequence). The germline V and J ends were trimmed by 3 bases and 6 bases, with 17 bases remaining between them. Here the CDR3 reads CASSFNGGALNGYTF. Written as DNA, the CDR3 is TGTGCCAGCAGTTTTAATGGGGGCGCCTTGAATGGCTACACCTTC.

The chain links TRBV25-1 to TRBJ2-1; D is possibly TRBD1 (6 bases). Germline V gives CDR1 MGHDK, CDR2 SYGVNS. Trimming pared 6 bases from V and 3 bases from J, leaving 12 bases between. This CDR3 has 14 residues. In DNA, the CDR3 is TGTGCCAGCAGGGCCGGACAGAGCTACAATGAGCAGTTCTTC. This translates into CASRAGQSYNEQFF.